This T cell receptor (beta chain) was identified during a study of T cells after yellow fever vaccination. This clonotype was counted ten times or more. MiXCR, applied by TCRdb to the 5' RACE reads, yields one record per CDR3 protein. The repertoire holds roughly 350,000 distinct CDR3 sequences, with 4.1% as singletons. CDR3 length equals 15 residues. V was trimmed by 1 base and J by 12 bases, leaving 16 bases between them. Germline loops: CDR1 LGHNA, CDR2 YNFKEQ. The rearrangement links TRBV4-2 to TRBJ1-6; D is possibly TRBD1 (5 bases). This TCR was recovered from a man younger than 35 who received the YFV17D yellow fever vaccine. Sequenced here: PBMCs, sampled 5 days after the yellow fever booster vaccination. As DNA, the CDR3 is TGTGCCAGCAGCCAAGGGAACGGTGGGGCTTTACCCCTCCACTTT. Its translation: CASSQGNGGALPLHF.